The 9 T cell receptor beta chains reported below all come from one sample, sequenced in a study of blood T cell repertoires in COVID-19. Only in-frame clones appear in the TCRdb table, and some are missing; sequencing was by immunoSEQ multiplex PCR. The data contain about 320,000 clones, approximately 88% of them singletons. Sequencing was done on a sample of peripheral blood. The receptors originated from a man aged 18 to 29 who had recovered from COVID-19.

The chain uses TRBV20-1 and TRBJ1-4; the D gene is possibly TRBD1 (6 bases). Germline assignment: CDR1 DFQATT and CDR2 SNEGSKA (reference sequence). The CDR3 length is 15 residues. The V gene lost 3 bases and the J gene lost 1 base, with 12 bases spanning the gap. The CDR3 sequence is CSASPRGGTNEKLFF. In DNA form, the CDR3 reads TGCAGTGCTAGTCCCAGGGGTGGAACTAATGAAAAACTGTTTTTT.

The genes are TRBV2 and TRBJ2-7; 12 bases fit TRBD1. Germline CDR1 reads SNHLY; CDR2 reads FYNNEI. Trimming removed 5 bases from V and 7 bases from J; junction bases left unmatched: 9. CDR3 length equals 15 residues. CDR3 amino acids: CASSYRDRGRWEQYF. DNA for the CDR3: TGTGCCAGCAGTTACCGGGACAGGGGGCGATGGGAGCAGTACTTC.

This clone was seen once. V gene TRBV6-1 combines with J gene TRBJ2-1; D may be TRBD1 (5 bases). Germline V gene data show CDR1 as MNHNS and CDR2 as SASEGT. The CDR3 loop spans 14 amino acids. V lost 0 bases to trimming and J lost 9 bases, with 12 bases between them. The CDR3 loop is CASSEASMGREQFF. The CDR3 DNA follows: TGTGCCAGCAGTGAAGCGTCCATGGGGCGTGAGCAGTTCTTC.

This chain connects TRBV9 to TRBJ2-5; D unclear. Germline lookup yields CDR1 SGDLS and CDR2 YYNGEE. The CDR3 loop spans 13 amino acids. Trimming pared 3 bases from V and 5 bases from J, leaving 11 bases between. The DNA for the CDR3 is TGTGCCAGCAGCGCCTCTAGTGCTGAGACCCAGTACTTC. It codes for CASSASSAETQYF.

This chain joins TRBV6-1 and TRBJ1-5; the D gene is possibly TRBD1 (5 bases). Deletions cut 2 bases from V and 1 base from J, with 12 bases between. Germline CDR1 and CDR2: MNHNS and SASEGT. The CDR3 spans 16 residues. The CDR3 reads CASSELAQGSNQPQHF. The CDR3 DNA follows: TGTGCCAGCAGTGAATTGGCGCAGGGCAGCAATCAGCCCCAGCATTTT.

The chain recombines TRBV3-1 (or the pseudogene TRBV3-2) with TRBJ2-1; the D gene is possibly TRBD2 (6 bases). The CDR3 covers 13 residues. The V end was cut by 4 bases, the J end by 5 bases, with 9 bases between. CDR1 and CDR2 (germline): LGHDT, YNNKEL (reference sequence). Here the CDR3 reads CASSRDWDNEQFF. In DNA, the CDR3 is TGTGCCAGCAGCCGGGACTGGGACAATGAGCAGTTCTTC.

This chain links TRBV18 with TRBJ2-1, with 11 bases matching TRBD2. Unmatched junction bases numbered 7, after V lost 6 bases and J lost 6 bases. Germline CDR1 and CDR2: KGHSH and LQKENI. The CDR3 is 15 residues long. CDR3 sequence: CASSSGTSGLNEQFF. CDR3 in DNA: TGTGCCAGCTCGTCCGGGACTAGCGGACTCAATGAGCAGTTCTTC.

This clone was observed once. J is TRBJ1-5 and V is TRBV6-5; 8 bases fit TRBD1. Unmatched junction bases numbered 9, after V lost 11 bases and J lost 6 bases. The CDR3 totals 13 residues. CDR1 is MNHEY and CDR2 is SVGAGI in the germline V gene. The CDR3: CASAQGASQPQHF. The CDR3 DNA reads TGTGCCTCAGCGCAGGGGGCTAGTCAGCCCCAGCATTTT.

The rearrangement links TRBV9 to TRBJ2-2; 9 nucleotides match TRBD1. The length of the CDR3 is 17 residues. J was trimmed by 3 bases and V by 1 base; bases with no gene match: 7. Germline V lookup: CDR1 SGDLS, CDR2 YYNGEE. The CDR3 here is CASSVKGQGRDTGELFF. CDR3 sequence (DNA): TGTGCCAGCAGCGTAAAGGGACAGGGAAGGGACACCGGGGAGCTGTTTTTT.